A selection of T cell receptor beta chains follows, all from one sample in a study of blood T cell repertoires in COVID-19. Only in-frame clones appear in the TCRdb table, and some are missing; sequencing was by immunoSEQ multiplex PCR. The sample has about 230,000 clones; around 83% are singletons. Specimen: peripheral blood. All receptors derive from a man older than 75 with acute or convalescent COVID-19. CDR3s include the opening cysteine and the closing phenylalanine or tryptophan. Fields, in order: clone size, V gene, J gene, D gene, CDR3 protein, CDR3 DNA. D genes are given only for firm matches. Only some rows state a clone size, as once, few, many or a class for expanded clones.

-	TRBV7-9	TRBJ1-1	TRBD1	CASGTVPTEAFF	TGTGCCAGCGGGACAGTGCCCACTGAAGCTTTCTTT
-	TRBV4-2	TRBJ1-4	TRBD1	CASSQGDRGTNEKLFF	TGTGCCAGCAGCCAAGGAGACAGGGGAACTAATGAAAAACTGTTTTTT
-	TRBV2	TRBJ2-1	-	CASSGRGSSYNEQFF	TGTGCCAGCAGTGGGCGGGGAAGCTCCTACAATGAGCAGTTCTTC
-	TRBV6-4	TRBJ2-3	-	CASSDSPSNRDTQYF	TGTGCCAGCAGTGACTCCCCGTCGAACAGGGATACGCAGTATTTT
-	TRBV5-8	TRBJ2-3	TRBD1	CASRLPGTGRYTQYF	TGTGCCAGCCGCCTGCCCGGGACAGGGCGGTATACGCAGTATTTT
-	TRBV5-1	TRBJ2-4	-	CASSREGSRGRNIQYF	TGCGCCAGCAGCCGCGAAGGGAGCAGGGGAAGGAACATTCAGTACTTC
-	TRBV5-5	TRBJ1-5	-	CASSLVGAQGHNQPQHF	TGTGCCAGCAGCTTGGTGGGGGCACAAGGACACAATCAGCCCCAGCATTTT
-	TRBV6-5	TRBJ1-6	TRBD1	CASSGQGDSPLHF	TGTGCCAGCAGCGGACAGGGGGATTCACCCCTCCACTTT
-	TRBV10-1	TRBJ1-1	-	CASSEGARQDIRLLNTEAFF	TGCGCCAGCAGTGAGGGGGCACGTCAGGACATACGCCTTCTGAACACTGAAGCTTTCTTT
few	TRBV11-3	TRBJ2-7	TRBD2	CASSLEGLALTYEQYF	TGTGCCAGCAGCTTAGAGGGACTAGCTCTTACCTACGAGCAGTACTTC
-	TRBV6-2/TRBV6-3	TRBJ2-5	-	CASSYWLQETQYF	TGTGCCAGCAGTTACTGGCTCCAAGAGACCCAGTACTTC
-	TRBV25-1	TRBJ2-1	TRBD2	CASSEGIAGWGLNEQFF	TGTGCCAGCAGTGAGGGGATAGCGGGGTGGGGCCTCAATGAGCAGTTCTTC
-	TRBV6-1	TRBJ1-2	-	CASSDPGEVKGYTF	TGTGCCAGCAGTGACCCCGGGGAGGTTAAAGGCTACACCTTC
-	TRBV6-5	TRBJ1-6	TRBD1	CASSFTGDRGSPLHF	TGTGCCAGCAGTTTTACAGGGGACCGAGGTTCACCCCTCCACTTT
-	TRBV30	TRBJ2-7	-	CAWTRSIYEQYF	TGTGCCTGGACTAGAAGTATCTACGAGCAGTACTTC
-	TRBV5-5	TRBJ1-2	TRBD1	CASSLTGEGAYGYTF	TGTGCCAGCAGCCTGACAGGGGAAGGGGCATATGGCTACACCTTC
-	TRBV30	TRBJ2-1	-	CAWSPKGIYNEQFF	TGTGCCTGGAGCCCGAAGGGGATCTACAATGAGCAGTTCTTC
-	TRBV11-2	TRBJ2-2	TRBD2	CASSTRTSAIGELFF	TGTGCCAGCAGTACTAGGACTAGCGCCATCGGGGAGCTGTTTTTT
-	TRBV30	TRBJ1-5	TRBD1	CASGQGTDQPQHF	TGTGCCAGTGGACAGGGTACAGATCAGCCCCAGCATTTT
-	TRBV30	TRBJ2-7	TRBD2	CAWTPGGGGLPYEQYF	TGTGCCTGGACACCGGGGGGGGGTGGTTTACCCTACGAGCAGTACTTC
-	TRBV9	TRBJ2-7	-	CASSVGPGVLWEQYF	TGTGCCAGCAGCGTAGGTCCGGGAGTGCTTTGGGAGCAGTACTTC
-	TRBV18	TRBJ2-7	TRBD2	CASSPTSGIYEQYF	TGTGCCAGCTCACCGACTAGCGGGATCTACGAGCAGTACTTC
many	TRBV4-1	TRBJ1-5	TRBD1	CASSQHWVQGANQPQHF	TGCGCCAGCAGCCAGCATTGGGTGCAGGGGGCCAATCAGCCCCAGCATTTT
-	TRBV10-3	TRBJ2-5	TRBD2	CATSQEGLGQETQYF	TGTGCCACCTCCCAGGAAGGACTAGGCCAAGAGACCCAGTACTTC
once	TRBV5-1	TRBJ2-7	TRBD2	CASSRRGDTAEQYF	TGCGCCAGCAGCAGGCGGGGGGATACGGCCGAGCAGTACTTC
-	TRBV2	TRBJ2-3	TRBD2	CASRAGLPITQYF	TGTGCCAGCAGGGCGGGACTACCTATTACGCAGTATTTT
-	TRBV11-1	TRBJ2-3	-	CASSLAYEDTQYF	TGTGCCAGCAGCTTAGCGTATGAGGATACGCAGTATTTT
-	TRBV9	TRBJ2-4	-	CASSGGGAGNIQYF	TGTGCCAGCAGCGGAGGGGGCGCGGGGAACATTCAGTACTTC
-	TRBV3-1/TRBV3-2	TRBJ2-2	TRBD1	CASSWGQGNTGELFF	TGTGCCAGCAGCTGGGGACAGGGTAACACCGGGGAGCTGTTTTTT
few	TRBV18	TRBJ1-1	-	CASSSVTEAFF	TGTGCCAGCTCATCGGTTACTGAAGCTTTCTTT
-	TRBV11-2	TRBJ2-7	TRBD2	CASSLVLAGVQSYEQYF	TGTGCCAGCAGCTTAGTTCTAGCGGGGGTACAGTCCTACGAGCAGTACTTC
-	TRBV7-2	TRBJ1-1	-	CASSLQGGTEAFF	TGTGCCAGCAGCCTCCAAGGGGGCACTGAAGCTTTCTTT
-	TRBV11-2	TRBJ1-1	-	CASSSGRTEAFF	TGTGCCAGCAGCTCCGGTCGGACTGAAGCTTTCTTT
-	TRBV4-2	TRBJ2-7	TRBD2	CASSQTSGRASVNEQYF	TGTGCCAGCAGCCAAACTAGCGGGAGGGCCTCGGTGAACGAGCAGTACTTC
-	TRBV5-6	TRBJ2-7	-	CASSFGTGRYEQYF	TGTGCCAGCAGCTTCGGGACTGGCCGCTACGAGCAGTACTTC
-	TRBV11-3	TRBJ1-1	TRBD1	CASSPRKGADTEAFF	TGTGCCAGCAGCCCCCGTAAGGGGGCAGACACTGAAGCTTTCTTT
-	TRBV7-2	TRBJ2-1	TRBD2	CASSPFGLAGEGEQFF	TGTGCCAGCAGCCCTTTTGGACTAGCGGGGGAGGGTGAGCAGTTCTTC
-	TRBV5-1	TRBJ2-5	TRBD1	CASSPGQGAQNHKETQYF	TGCGCCAGCAGCCCGGGACAGGGGGCGCAAAACCACAAAGAGACCCAGTACTTC
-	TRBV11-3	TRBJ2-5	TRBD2	CASSLDPGLAKYF	TGTGCCAGCAGCTTAGATCCGGGACTAGCGAAGTACTTC
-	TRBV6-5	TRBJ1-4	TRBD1	CASRTGEEKLFF	TGTGCCAGCAGGACAGGGGAAGAAAAACTGTTTTTT
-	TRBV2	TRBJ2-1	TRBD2	CASKSLLGGRGYNEQFF	TGTGCCAGCAAGTCTTTATTGGGCGGGAGGGGCTACAATGAGCAGTTCTTC
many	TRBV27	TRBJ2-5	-	CASTFSGGALGGTQYF	TGTGCCAGCACTTTTAGTGGCGGGGCCCTAGGCGGGACCCAGTACTTC
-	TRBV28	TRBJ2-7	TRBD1	CASSRGDSTSREQYF	TGTGCCAGCAGCCGAGGGGACAGCACCTCTCGCGAGCAGTACTTC
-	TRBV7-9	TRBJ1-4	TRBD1	CASNRGRDEKLFF	TGTGCCAGCAACAGGGGGCGGGATGAAAAACTGTTTTTT
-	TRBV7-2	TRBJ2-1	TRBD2	CASSGLAGTEQFF	TGTGCCAGCAGCGGACTAGCGGGCACTGAGCAGTTCTTC
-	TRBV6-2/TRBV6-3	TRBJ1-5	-	CASSYWQDNQPQHF	TGTGCCAGCAGTTACTGGCAAGACAATCAGCCCCAGCATTTT
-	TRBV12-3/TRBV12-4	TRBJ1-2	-	CASSPTGYHYTF	TGTGCCAGCAGCCCGACAGGATACCACTACACCTTC
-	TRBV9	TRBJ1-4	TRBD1	CASSVTGDESDEKLFF	TGTGCCAGCAGCGTGACAGGGGACGAATCGGATGAAAAACTGTTTTTT
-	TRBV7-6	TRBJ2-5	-	CASSLELVGRGPFQETQYF	TGTGCCAGCAGCTTAGAGTTGGTAGGGCGGGGGCCTTTCCAAGAGACCCAGTACTTC
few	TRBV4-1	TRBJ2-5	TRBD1	CASTDREGETQYF	TGCGCCAGTACCGACAGGGAAGGAGAGACCCAGTACTTC
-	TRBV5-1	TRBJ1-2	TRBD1	CASSGQGFGYTF	TGCGCCAGCAGCGGACAGGGGTTTGGCTACACCTTC
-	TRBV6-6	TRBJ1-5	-	CASSYGAQGGNQPQHF	TGTGCCAGCAGTTACGGCGCGCAGGGCGGCAATCAGCCCCAGCATTTT
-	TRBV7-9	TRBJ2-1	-	CASSLTGDEQLF	TGTGCCAGCAGCTTAACCGGGGATGAGCAGCTCTTC
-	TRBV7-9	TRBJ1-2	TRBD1	CASSLSLGRQGYGYTF	TGTGCCAGCAGCTTATCACTTGGGAGACAGGGTTATGGCTACACCTTC
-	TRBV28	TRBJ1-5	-	CASSLGQGIGQPQHF	TGTGCCAGCAGTTTGGGCCAGGGGATTGGGCAGCCCCAGCATTTT